This TCR beta chain originates from a study of cytomegalovirus exposure and HLA in healthy donors. Study-level findings and limits: A likely sequencing artifact accounted for one observed cluster of highly shared sequence variants. Previously analyzed data showed that most TCR beta V segments were productive at a frequency of about 87% or about 30%. When analyzed later, a missense DCLRE1C variant was found to be linked to TCR beta V- and J-gene trimming. Solely CMV serostatus was available to characterize immune exposure.

The germline V and J ends were trimmed by 5 bases and 6 bases, with 20 bases remaining between them. The CDR3 runs 16 residues. The V gene's germline CDR1 is LNHDA and CDR2 SQIVND (reference sequence). With 60 Vbeta and 13 Jbeta primers, the PCR was carried out. The data were produced by immunoSEQ multiplex PCR, yet TCRdb's version contains in-frame clones alone and is incomplete. The sample has 200,000 to 250,000 clones, 70% to 85% seen once; the top ten hold about 1.8%. Points on this clone: What it binds is not known.

The sequence derives from a man aged 50 or older in good health and CMV-seronegative. The sample comprised PBMCs. This chain joins TRBV19 and TRBJ1-5; perhaps TRBD1 as D (5 bases). The CDR3 nucleotides are TGTGCCAGTAGTGCGGAAGGGACTCGTATTACTCAGCCCCAGCATTTT. This sequence encodes CASSAEGTRITQPQHF. Together with reference TRBV19 and TRBJ1-5, the CDR3 gives the full variable domain: DGGITQSPKYLFRKEGQNVTLSCEQNLNHDAMYWYRQDPGQGLRLIYYSQIVNDFQKGDIAEGYSVSREKKESFPLTVTSAQKNPTAFYLCASSAEGTRITQPQHFGDGTRLSIL.